These 24 T cell receptor beta chains came from one sample sequenced in a study of blood T cell repertoires in COVID-19. TCRdb keeps only in-frame clones here, not all; method: immunoSEQ multiplex PCR. This sample has about 200,000 clones, with approximately 86% found just once. Sample: peripheral blood. Source of these receptors: a man aged 55 to 70 with COVID-19, enrolled during active disease.

The J gene is TRBJ1-2, the V gene TRBV29-1; TRBD1 matches at 7 bases. V gave up 6 bases and J gave up 0 bases; unmatched junction bases: 7. Per the germline V gene, CDR1 is SQVTM and CDR2 is ANQGSEA. The CDR3 spans 14 residues. In DNA, the CDR3 is TGCAGCGTGGGGGACAGCGTCGCTAACTATGGCTACACCTTC. Translating gives CSVGDSVANYGYTF.

The chain couples TRBV4-1 to TRBJ2-5, with TRBD1 matching 10 bases. Germline CDR1 and CDR2: MGHRA and YSYEKL. The CDR3 extends over 16 amino acids. Trimming cost V 2 bases and J 2 bases; bases outside gene matches: 5. This CDR3 is CASSQKGTGAQETQYF. The CDR3 bases are TGCGCCAGCAGCCAAAAGGGGACAGGGGCGCAAGAGACCCAGTACTTC.

This chain connects TRBV10-3 to TRBJ1-2, with 7 bases matching TRBD1. Germline V gene data show CDR1 as ENHRY and CDR2 as SYGVKD. The CDR3 contains 13 residues. V was pared by 6 bases and J by 5 bases, with 6 bases of the junction left unmatched. The CDR3: CAIRGQIFYGYTF. DNA of the CDR3: TGTGCCATCAGGGGACAGATATTTTATGGCTACACCTTC.

This clone was picked up a small number of times. The chain employs TRBV4-1 and TRBJ1-1, with D maybe TRBD1 (5 bases). Per the germline V gene, CDR1 is MGHRA and CDR2 is YSYEKL. This CDR3 contains 15 residues. With 4 bases removed from V and 2 bases from J, the gap between germline ends came to 14 bases. The CDR3 bases are TGCGCCAGCAGCCGGCCCCGGGACTTCAACACTGAAGCTTTCTTT. It yields the protein CASSRPRDFNTEAFF.

By share of the sample, this clone is medium-sized. The CDR3 loop reads CASSPKTGWDTEAFF. CDR3 in DNA: TGTGCCAGCAGCCCCAAGACAGGGTGGGACACTGAAGCTTTCTTT. The chain carries TRBV7-2 and TRBJ1-1, with 7 bases identical to TRBD1. The CDR3 runs 15 residues. Germline V lookup: CDR1 SGHTA, CDR2 FQGNSA. The V and J ends lost 5 bases and 3 bases, in that order; junction bases with no gene match: 9.

This chain uses TRBV14 with TRBJ2-3; 7 bases are a match to TRBD2. Germline trimming cut 4 bases from V and 6 bases from J; bases unmatched to any gene: 25. The CDR3 loop spans 20 amino acids. Germline assignment: CDR1 SGHDN and CDR2 FVKESK. CDR3 coding DNA: TGTGCCAGCAGCCTCACGAAAGCGGGGTTTGTCAGTTCTCCCAGGGATACGCAGTATTTT. The encoded protein is CASSLTKAGFVSSPRDTQYF.

The V gene is TRBV18, the J gene TRBJ1-3, with D maybe TRBD1 (5 bases). Germline CDR1 reads KGHSH; CDR2 reads LQKENI. Deletions cut 5 bases from V and 1 base from J, with 12 bases between. The CDR3 spans 15 residues. This chain's CDR3 is CASSSLGHSGNTIYF. CDR3 DNA sequence: TGTGCCAGCTCATCCCTCGGACATTCTGGAAACACCATATATTTT.

In its sample, this clone was seen once. V and J are TRBV6-2 or TRBV6-3 and TRBJ1-2, with 7 bases identical to TRBD1. Losses at the gene ends were 5 bases for V and 1 base for J; bases not matched to a gene: 10. The CDR3 has 16 amino acids. CDR1 MNHEY and CDR2 SVGEGT come from the germline V gene. The CDR3 here is CASSLTRTGINYGYTF. The CDR3 DNA sequence: TGTGCCAGCAGTCTCACTCGGACAGGCATTAACTATGGCTACACCTTC.

This clone was seen a handful of times. The CDR3 DNA reads TGCGCCAGCAGCTTGGAAACGACAGCCCCCTACGAGCAGTACTTC. This codes for CASSLETTAPYEQYF. This sequence joins TRBV5-1 and TRBJ2-7, with a possible D match to TRBD1 (5 bases). The V gene lost 0 bases and the J gene lost 2 bases, with 12 bases spanning the gap. Per the germline V gene, CDR1 is SGHRS and CDR2 is YFSETQ. The CDR3 length is 15 residues.

The chain has TRBV19 and TRBJ1-1; TRBD1 aligns across 8 bases. The germline V gene has CDR1 LNHDA and CDR2 SQIVND (reference sequence). The CDR3 loop spans 16 amino acids. The ends lost 5 bases at V and 1 base at J; junction bases unmatched: 9. DNA of the CDR3: TGTGCCAGTAGTCCCCGAACGGACAGGGCGAACACTGAAGCTTTCTTT. Protein product: CASSPRTDRANTEAFF.

The genes are TRBV3-1 (or the pseudogene TRBV3-2) and TRBJ2-7; tentative D call: TRBD2 (6 bases). Germline CDR1 is LGHDT and CDR2 is YNNKEL (reference sequence). The CDR3 sequence is 16 residues long. The germline V and J ends were trimmed by 0 bases and 5 bases, with 17 bases remaining between them. CDR3 in DNA: TGTGCCAGCAGCCAAGATCGGTTGCAGGGCGGGAACGAGCAGTACTTC. Translated: CASSQDRLQGGNEQYF.

V and J are TRBV3-1 (or the pseudogene TRBV3-2) and TRBJ1-2, with D uncertain. The CDR3 runs 12 residues. Germline V CDR1 and CDR2: LGHDT, YNNKEL (reference sequence). Trimming pared 0 bases from V and 4 bases from J, leaving 3 bases between. The CDR3 coding sequence is TGTGCCAGCAGCCAAGACCTCTATGGCTACACCTTC. The encoded protein is CASSQDLYGYTF.

This sequence joins TRBV3-1 (or the pseudogene TRBV3-2) and TRBJ1-1; D gene uncertain. V gave up 2 bases and J gave up 0 bases, with 10 bases separating them. The germline V gene encodes CDR1 LGHDT and CDR2 YNNKEL (reference sequence). CDR3 size: 15 residues. The CDR3, as DNA: TGTGCCAGCAGCCAACCCCTCGGGTTGAACACTGAAGCTTTCTTT. This gives the protein CASSQPLGLNTEAFF.

On this clone itself: The same CDR3 is also encoded by other DNA sequences in this sample. The chain employs TRBV28 and TRBJ1-5; unclear D gene. Germline V gene sequence: CDR1 MDHEN, CDR2 SYDVKM. V was clipped by 4 bases and J by 5 bases, with 3 bases between them. The CDR3 runs 11 residues. The CDR3 bases are TGTGCCAGCAGTTCGTATCAGCCCCAGCATTTT. Its protein product is CASSSYQPQHF.

The J gene is TRBJ2-1, the V gene TRBV19, with D perhaps TRBD1 (5 bases). There are 14 residues in the CDR3. Germline V lookup: CDR1 LNHDA, CDR2 SQIVND (reference sequence). V gave up 3 bases and J gave up 7 bases, with 13 bases separating them. CDR3 sequence: CASSITRAENEQFF. CDR3 DNA sequence: TGTGCCAGTAGTATTACCAGGGCTGAAAATGAGCAGTTCTTC.

This chain links TRBV9 with TRBJ1-2; the D is unclear. This CDR3 is 14 amino acids long. Germline V gene sequence: CDR1 SGDLS, CDR2 YYNGEE. The V end was cut by 4 bases, the J end by 0 bases, with 10 bases between. CDR3 in DNA: TGTGCCAGCAGCTCCCTAGCTGCTAACTATGGCTACACCTTC. Its protein product is CASSSLAANYGYTF.

The chain links TRBV18 to TRBJ2-1; TRBD2 matches 8 bases. Germline trimming cut 4 bases from V and 10 bases from J; bases unmatched to any gene: 12. The V gene's germline CDR1 is KGHSH and CDR2 LQKENI. This CDR3 contains 15 residues. The CDR3 region has the DNA TGTGCCAGCTCACTTAGCGGGATGGGGCAAGGGGAGCAGTTCTTC. Its protein product is CASSLSGMGQGEQFF.

This clone was seen a few times. This sequence joins TRBV6-1 and TRBJ1-2; maybe TRBD1 (5 bases). V was trimmed by 1 base and J by 7 bases, leaving 13 bases between them. Germline loops: CDR1 MNHNS, CDR2 SASEGT. The CDR3 is made up of 14 amino acids. CDR3 amino acids: CASSEVQGFGGYTF. In DNA form, the CDR3 reads TGTGCCAGCAGTGAAGTCCAGGGTTTTGGTGGCTACACCTTC.

This clone was found once. The chain carries TRBV5-6 and TRBJ1-1; D is perhaps TRBD1 (5 bases). The CDR3 covers 16 residues. V lost 4 bases and J lost 1, with 17 bases in between. Germline lookup yields CDR1 SGHDT and CDR2 YYEEEE. The CDR3 protein is CASSPGVWRGNTEAFF. The DNA for the CDR3 is TGTGCCAGCAGCCCGGGCGTGTGGAGGGGGAACACTGAAGCTTTCTTT.

V and J are TRBV2 and TRBJ1-3, with a possible D match to TRBD1 (6 bases). This CDR3 has 13 residues. Trimming cost V 11 bases and J 0 bases, with 11 bases left between them. The germline V gene has CDR1 SNHLY and CDR2 FYNNEI. The CDR3 DNA follows: TGTGCCGACCGGACAGACTCTGGAAACACCATATATTTT. Protein: CADRTDSGNTIYF.

The rearrangement links TRBV14 to TRBJ1-1, with TRBD1 identical over 7 bases. The V gene's germline CDR1 is SGHDN and CDR2 FVKESK. The V segment lost 4 bases and the J segment 2 bases; nucleotides outside the gene matches: 10. The CDR3 totals 16 residues. Written as DNA, the CDR3 is TGTGCCAGCAGCCTCGGGACAGCCCTTTTTAACACTGAAGCTTTCTTT. This gives the protein CASSLGTALFNTEAFF.

The rearrangement links TRBV24-1 to TRBJ2-1; a weak D match, TRBD2 (6 bases). The CDR3 is made up of 16 amino acids. The V and J ends lost 4 bases and 4 bases respectively, with 16 bases between them. Germline lookup yields CDR1 KGHDR and CDR2 SFDVKD. The CDR3 bases are TGTGCCACCAGTGACGGGGGAGCAGAAAGGTACAATGAGCAGTTCTTC. It codes for CATSDGGAERYNEQFF.

V usage is TRBV4-1 and J usage is TRBJ2-1, with 7 nucleotides matching TRBD2. The CDR3 has 16 amino acids. V shed 0 bases and J 9 bases; nucleotides not matched to a gene: 11. Per germline, CDR1 MGHRA and CDR2 YSYEKL. CDR3 sequence: CASSQEGPIGGGEQFF. For the CDR3, the DNA is TGCGCCAGCAGCCAAGAAGGTCCGATCGGCGGGGGTGAGCAGTTCTTC.

The rearrangement links TRBV24-1 to TRBJ1-4; a weak D match, TRBD1 (5 bases). Trimming pared 4 bases from V and 7 bases from J, leaving 9 bases between. There are 13 residues in the CDR3. The germline V gene has CDR1 KGHDR and CDR2 SFDVKD. DNA for the CDR3: TGTGCCACCAGTGAAGGGGTTGGTGAAAAACTGTTTTTT. This codes for CATSEGVGEKLFF.